The 5 T cell receptor beta chains below come from one sample, sequenced in a study of blood T cell repertoires in COVID-19. Profiled with immunoSEQ multiplex PCR; TCRdb holds only in-frame clones, not every one. The sample has 250,000 or so clones, nearly 90% seen once. Sequenced material: peripheral blood. The receptors were sampled from a woman aged 55 to 70 with COVID-19, enrolled during active disease.

This rearrangement joins TRBV7-2 to TRBJ2-3; D possibly corresponds to TRBD1 (6 bases). The CDR3 extends over 15 amino acids. Trimming cost V 0 bases and J 6 bases, with 13 bases left between them. CDR1 is SGHTA and CDR2 is FQGNSA in the germline V gene. The CDR3 protein is CASSLAAGASDTQYF. DNA for the CDR3: TGTGCCAGCAGCTTAGCTGCAGGGGCGAGTGATACGCAGTATTTT.

Turning to this clone: A much larger clone differs by one base, so this may be a read error. The chain combines TRBV5-1 with TRBJ2-7; 7 bases are a match to TRBD1. This CDR3 has 13 residues. Unmatched junction bases numbered 0, after V lost 1 base and J lost 2 bases. Germline CDR1 reads SGHRS; CDR2 reads YFSETQ. The CDR3 region is CASSLTGAYEQYF. The CDR3 DNA reads as TGCGCCAGCAGCTTGACAGGGGCCTACGAGCAGTACTTC.

The chain recombines TRBV11-2 with TRBJ1-2; D unclear. Trimming took off 5 bases at V and 5 bases at J, with 12 bases between the two ends. The CDR3 consists of 13 residues. In germline, CDR1 is SGHAT, CDR2 FQNNGV. The DNA of the CDR3 is TGTGCCAGCAGCAGGCCGGTACAGTATGGCTACACCTTC. Protein: CASSRPVQYGYTF. Supplemented by reference TRBV11-2 and TRBJ1-2, the full variable domain reads EAGVAQSPRYKIIEKRQSVAFWCNPISGHATLYWYQQILGQGPKLLIQFQNNGVVDDSQLPKDRFSAERLKGVDSTLKIQPAKLEDSAVYLCASSRPVQYGYTFGSGTRLTVV.

The chain has TRBV5-6 and TRBJ2-3, with 7 bases that match TRBD1. Germline V gene lookup returns CDR1 SGHDT and CDR2 YYEEEE. Trimming removed 3 bases from V and 5 bases from J; junction bases left unmatched: 3. This CDR3 is built from 13 residues. The CDR3 protein is CASSSTGIDTQYF. CDR3 in DNA: TGTGCCAGCAGCTCGACAGGGATAGATACGCAGTATTTT.

This chain links TRBV15 with TRBJ1-2, with D unclear. Per the germline V gene, CDR1 is LNHNV and CDR2 is YYDKDF (reference sequence). With 1 base removed from V and 3 bases from J, the gap between germline ends came to 12 bases. The CDR3 consists of 15 residues. The CDR3 nucleotides read TGTGCCACCAGCAGAGGGGGTAGGGAGGACTATGGCTACACCTTC. Translation gives CATSRGGREDYGYTF. Supplemented by reference TRBV15 and TRBJ1-2, the full variable domain reads DAMVIQNPRYQVTQFGKPVTLSCSQTLNHNVMYWYQQKSSQAPKLLFHYYDKDFNNEADTPDNFQSRRPNTSFCFLDIRSPGLGDTAMYLCATSRGGREDYGYTFGSGTRLTVV.